This T cell receptor beta chain stems from a study of cytomegalovirus exposure and HLA in healthy donors. This clone is a singleton in its sample. Trimming took off 2 bases at V and 0 bases at J, with 20 bases between the two ends. Germline V gene sequence: CDR1 KGHSH, CDR2 LQKENI. CDR3 length: 20 amino acids. TCRdb keeps only in-frame clones here, not all; method: immunoSEQ multiplex PCR. Of around 160,000 clones listed, approximately 81% were seen once; the top ten hold about 10%. Sequenced input: PBMCs. The chain has TRBV18 and TRBJ2-6, with D possibly being TRBD1 (6 bases). The TCR originated in a man aged 25-45 years in good health and CMV-seropositive. The chain's CDR3 is CASSPSLGAGALSGANVLTF. The CDR3 nucleotides read TGTGCCAGCTCACCAAGCCTCGGGGCAGGGGCCCTCTCTGGGGCCAACGTCCTGACTTTC.